A selection of T cell receptor beta chains follows, all from one sample in a study of T cell responses to AZD1222 COVID-19 vaccine. Sequencing was performed with immunoSEQ multiplex PCR; in TCRdb, only in-frame clones are kept and a portion is missing. The sample lists tens of thousands of clones; 90% were seen once. The material sequenced was peripheral blood, taken on day 0 of AZD1222 vaccination. These receptors were obtained from an adult in good health. The CDR3 runs from the conserved cysteine through the conserved F or W. D genes are given only for firm matches. Size tells how often a clone was seen (once, few, many) or the class of an expanded clone, and some rows leave it out.

d_call	v_call	j_call	clone_size	cdr3_nt	cdr3_aa
.	TRBV9	TRBJ1-2	.	TGTGCCAGCAGCGAAAAGGCATTGGGTAACTATGGCTACACCTTC	CASSEKALGNYGYTF
TRBD1	TRBV29-1	TRBJ1-1	.	TGCAGCGCATTGGACAGGCCCGGCACTGAAGCTTTCTTT	CSALDRPGTEAFF
.	TRBV28	TRBJ1-1	.	TGTGCCAGCACCCCCGGGGGGGGCAACACTGAAGCTTTCTTT	CASTPGGGNTEAFF
.	TRBV28	TRBJ1-5	.	TGTGCCAGCAGCACAGAGTATAGCAATCAGCCCCAGCATTTT	CASSTEYSNQPQHF
.	TRBV5-6	TRBJ2-5	once	TGTGCCAGCAGCTTGGTTAGACTTCAAGAGACCCAGTACTTC	CASSLVRLQETQYF
TRBD1	TRBV28	TRBJ1-2	.	TGTGCCAGCAGTGGGGACAGGGATGGCTACACCTTC	CASSGDRDGYTF
.	TRBV24-1	TRBJ1-2	.	TGTGCCACCAGTGAAGGGCTTAACTATGGCTACACCTTC	CATSEGLNYGYTF
.	TRBV10-3	TRBJ1-1	once	TGTGCCATCAGTGTTGGGGGGCTGGACACTGAAGCTTTCTTT	CAISVGGLDTEAFF
.	TRBV10-3	TRBJ2-2	.	TGTGCCATCAGTGACGGGGCAGCCAACACCGGGGAGCTGTTTTTT	CAISDGAANTGELFF
.	TRBV3-1/TRBV3-2	TRBJ1-6	few	TGTGCCAGCAGCCAACCCCAGGGGAGGCATAATTCACCCCTCCACTTT	CASSQPQGRHNSPLHF